The clone carrying this T cell receptor beta chain showed up just once. Repertoires were generated with immunoSEQ multiplex PCR, while TCRdb's copy carries only in-frame clones and drops some. Altogether 350,000 or so clones are present, more than 85% being singletons, with the ten largest covering about 18%. Researchers sorted participants into cohorts using their self-reported clinical history. The CDR3 runs to 15 residues. Germline V CDR1 and CDR2: SGHTA, FQGTGA. With 5 bases removed from V and 3 bases from J, the gap between germline ends came to 14 bases. This sample stems from a study of blood T cell repertoires in COVID-19. Overall study: Spain, Italy and the United States supplied samples that represented acute and convalescent COVID-19. Nucleic acid was either cDNA or gDNA, and it came from T cells, B-cell-depleted T cells, or PBMCs.

The chain links TRBV7-3 to TRBJ2-1; D is possibly TRBD1 (6 bases). The receptor's source is a woman in her thirties who had recovered from COVID-19. Material for sequencing was PBMCs or T cells enriched from blood (not recorded which). The CDR3 DNA reads TGTGCCAGCAGCCAAGGGGGTAGCCGCTACAATGAGCAGTTCTTC. Residues: CASSQGGSRYNEQFF.